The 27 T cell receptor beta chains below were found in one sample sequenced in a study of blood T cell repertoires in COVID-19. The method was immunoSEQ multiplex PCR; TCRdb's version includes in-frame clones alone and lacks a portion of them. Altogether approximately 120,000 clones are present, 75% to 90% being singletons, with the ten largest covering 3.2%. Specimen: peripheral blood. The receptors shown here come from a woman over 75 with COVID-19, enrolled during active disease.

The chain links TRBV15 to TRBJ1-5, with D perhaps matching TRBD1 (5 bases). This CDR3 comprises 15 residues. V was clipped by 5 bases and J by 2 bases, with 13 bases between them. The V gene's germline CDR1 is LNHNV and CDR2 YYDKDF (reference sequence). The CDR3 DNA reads TGTGCCACCAGCGCAGGACAAGGGGGCAATCAGCCCCAGCATTTT. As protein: CATSAGQGGNQPQHF.

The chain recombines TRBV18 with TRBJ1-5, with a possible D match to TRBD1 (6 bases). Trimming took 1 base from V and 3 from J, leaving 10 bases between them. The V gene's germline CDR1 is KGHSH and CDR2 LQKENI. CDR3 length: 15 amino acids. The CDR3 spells CASSPQGDLNQPQHF. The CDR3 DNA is TGTGCCAGCTCACCACAGGGGGACCTCAATCAGCCCCAGCATTTT.

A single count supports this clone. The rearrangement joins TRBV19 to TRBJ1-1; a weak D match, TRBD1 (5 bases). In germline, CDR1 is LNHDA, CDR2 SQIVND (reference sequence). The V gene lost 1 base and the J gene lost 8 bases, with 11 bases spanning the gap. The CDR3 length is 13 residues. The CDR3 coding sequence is TGTGCCAGTAGTATAGGGAACAGGTGGGAAGCTTTCTTT. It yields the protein CASSIGNRWEAFF.

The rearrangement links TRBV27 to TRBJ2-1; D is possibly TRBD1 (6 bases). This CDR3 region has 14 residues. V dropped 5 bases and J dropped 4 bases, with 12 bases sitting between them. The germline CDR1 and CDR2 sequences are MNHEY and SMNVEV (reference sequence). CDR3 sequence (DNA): TGTGCCAGCAGTCCGGGACAAGGTTACAATGAGCAGTTCTTC. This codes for CASSPGQGYNEQFF.

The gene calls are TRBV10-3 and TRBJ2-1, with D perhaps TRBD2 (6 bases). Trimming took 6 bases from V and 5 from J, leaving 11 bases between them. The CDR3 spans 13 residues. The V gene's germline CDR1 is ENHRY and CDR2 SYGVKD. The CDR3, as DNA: TGTGCCATCAGGAGGGACTCGGACAATGAGCAGTTCTTC. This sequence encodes CAIRRDSDNEQFF.

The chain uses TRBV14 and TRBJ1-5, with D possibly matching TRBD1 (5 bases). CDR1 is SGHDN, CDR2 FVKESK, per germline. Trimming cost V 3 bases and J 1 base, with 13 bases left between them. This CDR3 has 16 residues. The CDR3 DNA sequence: TGTGCCAGCAGCCAGCGACAGACGCTCAGCAATCAGCCCCAGCATTTT. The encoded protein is CASSQRQTLSNQPQHF.

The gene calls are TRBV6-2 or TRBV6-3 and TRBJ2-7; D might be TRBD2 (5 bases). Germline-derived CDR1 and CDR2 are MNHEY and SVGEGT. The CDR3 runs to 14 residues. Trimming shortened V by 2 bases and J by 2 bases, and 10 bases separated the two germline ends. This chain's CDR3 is CASSYGGPTYEQYF. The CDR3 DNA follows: TGTGCCAGCAGTTACGGCGGGCCTACCTACGAGCAGTACTTC.

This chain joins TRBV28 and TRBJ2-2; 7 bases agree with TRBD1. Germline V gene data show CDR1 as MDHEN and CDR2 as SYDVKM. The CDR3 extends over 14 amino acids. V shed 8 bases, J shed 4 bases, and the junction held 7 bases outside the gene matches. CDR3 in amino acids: CASQLDRRTGELFF. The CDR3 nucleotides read TGTGCCAGCCAACTGGACAGGCGCACCGGGGAGCTGTTTTTT. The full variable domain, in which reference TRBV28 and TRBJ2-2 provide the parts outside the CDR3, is DVKVTQSSRYLVKRTGEKVFLECVQDMDHENMFWYRQDPGLGLRLIYFSYDVKMKEKGDIPEGYSVSREKKERFSLILESASTNQTSMYLCASQLDRRTGELFFGEGSRLTVL.

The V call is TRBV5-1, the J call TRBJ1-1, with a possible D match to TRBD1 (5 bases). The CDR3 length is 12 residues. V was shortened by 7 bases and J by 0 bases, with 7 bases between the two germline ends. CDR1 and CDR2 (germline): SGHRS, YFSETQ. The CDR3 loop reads CASRQMNTEAFF. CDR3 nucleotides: TGCGCCAGCCGACAGATGAACACTGAAGCTTTCTTT.

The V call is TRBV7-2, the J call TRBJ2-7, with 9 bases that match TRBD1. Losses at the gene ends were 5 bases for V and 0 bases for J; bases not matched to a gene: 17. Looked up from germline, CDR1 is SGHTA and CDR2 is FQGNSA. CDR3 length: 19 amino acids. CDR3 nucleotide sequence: TGTGCCAGCAGCCGCCCCGTAATCCGGGACAGGGCGTTCTCCTACGAGCAGTACTTC. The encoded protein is CASSRPVIRDRAFSYEQYF.

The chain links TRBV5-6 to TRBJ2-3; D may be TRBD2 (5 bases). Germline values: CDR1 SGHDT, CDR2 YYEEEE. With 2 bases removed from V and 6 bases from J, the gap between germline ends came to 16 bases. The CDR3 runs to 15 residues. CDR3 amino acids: CASSFGRDVKDTQYF. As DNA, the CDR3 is TGTGCCAGCAGCTTTGGCCGGGATGTGAAGGATACGCAGTATTTT.

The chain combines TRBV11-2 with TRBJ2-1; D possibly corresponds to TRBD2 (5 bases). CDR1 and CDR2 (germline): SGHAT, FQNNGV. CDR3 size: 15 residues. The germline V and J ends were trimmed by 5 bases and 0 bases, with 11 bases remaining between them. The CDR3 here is CASSAGLFSYNEQFF. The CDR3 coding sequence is TGTGCCAGCAGCGCTGGACTGTTCTCCTACAATGAGCAGTTCTTC.

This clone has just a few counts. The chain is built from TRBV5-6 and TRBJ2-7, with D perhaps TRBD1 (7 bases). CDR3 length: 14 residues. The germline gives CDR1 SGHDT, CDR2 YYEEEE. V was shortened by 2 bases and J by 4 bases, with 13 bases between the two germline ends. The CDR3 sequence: CASSFPPGGYEQYF. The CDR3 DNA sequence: TGTGCCAGCAGCTTCCCGCCAGGGGGGTACGAGCAGTACTTC.

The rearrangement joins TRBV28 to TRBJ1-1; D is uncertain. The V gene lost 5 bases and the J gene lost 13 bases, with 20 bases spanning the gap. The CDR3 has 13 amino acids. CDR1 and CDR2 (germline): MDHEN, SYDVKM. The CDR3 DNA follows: TGTGCCAGCAGTGGTAGACACCTTCGTCGTGGTTTCTTT. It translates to CASSGRHLRRGFF.

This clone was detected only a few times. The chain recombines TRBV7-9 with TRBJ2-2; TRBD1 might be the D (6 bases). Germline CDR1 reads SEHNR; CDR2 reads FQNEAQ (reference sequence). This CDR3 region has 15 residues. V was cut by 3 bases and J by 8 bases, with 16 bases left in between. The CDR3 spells CASSLGHMGSGELFF. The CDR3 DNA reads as TGTGCCAGCAGCTTGGGACATATGGGCTCGGGGGAGCTGTTTTTT.

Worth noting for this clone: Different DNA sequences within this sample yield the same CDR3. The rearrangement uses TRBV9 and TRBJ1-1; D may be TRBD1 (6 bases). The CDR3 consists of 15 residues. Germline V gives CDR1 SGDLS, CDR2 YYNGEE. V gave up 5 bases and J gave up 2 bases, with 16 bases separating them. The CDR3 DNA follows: TGTGCCAGCAGTCCCCGGGGGGCCGGTAACACTGAAGCTTTCTTT. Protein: CASSPRGAGNTEAFF.

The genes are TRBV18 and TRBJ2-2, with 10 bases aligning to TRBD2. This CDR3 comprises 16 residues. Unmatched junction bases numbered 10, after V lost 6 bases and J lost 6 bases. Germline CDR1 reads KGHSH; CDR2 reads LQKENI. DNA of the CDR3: TGTGCCAGCTCGGGTCTAGCGGGAGCGCCTGCCGGGGAGCTGTTTTTT. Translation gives CASSGLAGAPAGELFF.

CDR3 DNA: TGTGCCAGCAGCACCTTACTGAGCTCCACAGATACGCAGTATTTT. Amino acid sequence: CASSTLLSSTDTQYF. The chain couples TRBV5-5 to TRBJ2-3; no firm D call. Trimming took 4 bases from V and 2 from J, leaving 14 bases between them. CDR1 and CDR2 (germline): SGHKS, YYEKEE (reference sequence). CDR3 length equals 15 residues.

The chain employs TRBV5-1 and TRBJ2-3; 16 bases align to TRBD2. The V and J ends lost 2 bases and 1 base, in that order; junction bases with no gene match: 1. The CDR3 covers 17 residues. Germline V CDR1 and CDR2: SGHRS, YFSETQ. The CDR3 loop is CASSFGTSGGGTDTQYF. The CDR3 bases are TGCGCCAGCAGCTTCGGGACTAGCGGGGGGGGCACAGATACGCAGTATTTT.

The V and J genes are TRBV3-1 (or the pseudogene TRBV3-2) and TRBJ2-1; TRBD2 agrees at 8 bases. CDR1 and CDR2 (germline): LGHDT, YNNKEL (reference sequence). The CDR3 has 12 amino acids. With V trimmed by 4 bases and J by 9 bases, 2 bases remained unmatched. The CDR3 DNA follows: TGTGCCAGCAGCCCAGGACTAGCTGAGCAGTTCTTC. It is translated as CASSPGLAEQFF.

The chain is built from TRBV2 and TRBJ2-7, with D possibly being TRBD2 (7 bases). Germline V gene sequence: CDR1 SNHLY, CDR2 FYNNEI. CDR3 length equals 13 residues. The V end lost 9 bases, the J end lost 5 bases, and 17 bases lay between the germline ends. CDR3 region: CASRGGGRDEQYF. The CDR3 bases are TGTGCCAGTAGGGGGGGTGGCAGGGACGAGCAGTACTTC.

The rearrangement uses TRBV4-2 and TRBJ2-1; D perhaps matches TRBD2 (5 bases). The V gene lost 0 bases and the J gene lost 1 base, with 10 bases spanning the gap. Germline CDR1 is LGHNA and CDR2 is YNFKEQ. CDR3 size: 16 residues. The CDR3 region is CASSQEEGKSYNEQFF. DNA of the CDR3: TGTGCCAGCAGCCAAGAAGAGGGCAAATCCTACAATGAGCAGTTCTTC.

This chain's CDR3 is CASSHLAGEAFF. CDR3 DNA: TGTGCCAGCAGCCACTTGGCAGGGGAAGCTTTCTTT. The gene calls are TRBV27 and TRBJ1-1; TRBD1 is a possible D gene (5 bases). V dropped 6 bases and J dropped 8 bases, with 13 bases sitting between them. The CDR3 is made up of 12 amino acids. Looked up from germline, CDR1 is MNHEY and CDR2 is SMNVEV (reference sequence).

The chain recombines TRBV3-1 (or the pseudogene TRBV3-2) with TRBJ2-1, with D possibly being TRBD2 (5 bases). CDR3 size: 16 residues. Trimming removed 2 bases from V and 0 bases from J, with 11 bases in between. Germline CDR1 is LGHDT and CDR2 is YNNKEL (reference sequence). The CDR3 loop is CASSQFERSSYNEQFF. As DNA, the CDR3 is TGTGCCAGCAGCCAATTCGAGCGGAGCTCCTACAATGAGCAGTTCTTC.

The CDR3 nucleotides are TGTGCCAGCAGTTCGGGACAGAAGAATTCACCCCTCCACTTT. This encodes CASSSGQKNSPLHF. This chain connects TRBV28 to TRBJ1-6; 7 bases are a match to TRBD1. The junction had 4 bases not matched to a gene; V was cut back by 4 bases and J by 7 bases. This CDR3 contains 14 residues. Germline assignment: CDR1 MDHEN and CDR2 SYDVKM. The entire variable domain, with the rest obtained from reference TRBV28 and TRBJ1-6, is as follows: DVKVTQSSRYLVKRTGEKVFLECVQDMDHENMFWYRQDPGLGLRLIYFSYDVKMKEKGDIPEGYSVSREKKERFSLILESASTNQTSMYLCASSSGQKNSPLHFGNGTRLTVT.

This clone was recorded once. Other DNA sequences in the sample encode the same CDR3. The CDR3 coding sequence is TGTGCCAGCAGCGTAGGCCTTGGAGCGGGGGCGGCAGATACGCAGTATTTT. This gives the protein CASSVGLGAGAADTQYF. V is TRBV9 and J is TRBJ2-3; 8 bases are a match to TRBD2. This CDR3 is 17 amino acids long. Trimming cost V 0 bases and J 4 bases; bases outside gene matches: 10. Germline CDR1 is SGDLS and CDR2 is YYNGEE.

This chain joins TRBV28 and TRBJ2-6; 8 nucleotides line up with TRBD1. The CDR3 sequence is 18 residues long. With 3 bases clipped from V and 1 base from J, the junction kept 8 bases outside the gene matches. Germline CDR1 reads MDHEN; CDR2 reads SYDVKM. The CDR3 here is CASSFRGQGFSGANVLTF. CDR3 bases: TGTGCCAGCAGTTTTAGAGGACAGGGATTTTCTGGGGCCAACGTCCTGACTTTC.